This T cell receptor (beta chain) stems from a study of Ad26.COV2.S vaccination and SARS-CoV-2 variants (dated by TCRdb to about 2021). Broadly, across the study: Vaccine-arm donors were drawn from COV1001, a multicentre, randomized, double-blind, placebo-controlled phase I-IIa trial of Ad26.COV2.S in healthy adults. Ad26.COV2.S was given intramuscularly at 5x10^10 or 1x10^11 viral particles, as a single shot or as two shots 56 days apart. TCRbeta repertoire sequencing was used to assess the specificity and breadth of SARS-CoV-2-reactive T cell receptors after Ad26.COV2.S vaccination. A total of some 30 samples were included in the TCR-sequenced set, comprising around 19 Ad26.COV2.S vaccine recipients, 5 placebo recipients and 8 SARS-CoV-2 convalescent individuals. Participants in the trial were split at random into five groups of five each, receiving low-dose or high-dose Ad26.COV2.S once or twice, or else placebo on both occasions. Investigators remained blinded to trial group allocation during experiments and outcome assessment. Results and caveats for the whole study, not just this receptor: Substantial breadth of spike-specific CD8+ and CD4+ T cell responses was reported after vaccination. Comparable non-spike TCR breadth was observed between vaccine and placebo recipients, consistent with only spike being contained in the vaccine. The study was not powered for comparison of responses between vaccine doses or regimens. According to the authors, total T cell responses may have been underestimated by the TCR breadth and depth analyses. Ad26.COV2.S recipients had higher spike-specific TCR breadth than placebo recipients (P = 0.0014).

The immunoSEQ Assay was the method used to sequence TCRbeta CDR3 regions. After extraction, genomic DNA underwent amplification by bias-controlled multiplex PCR, followed by high-throughput sequencing. Under the source paper's analysis protocol: To quantify the absolute abundance of each unique TCRbeta CDR3 region, sequences were collapsed and filtered. Usable DNA was measured by amplifying reference genes present in all nucleated cells, and TCRbeta template counts were normalized to that usable DNA to estimate T cell fraction. Repertoire TCRs were annotated as SARS-CoV-2-specific by exact matching of V gene, CDR3 amino acid sequence and J gene to a known reactive TCR set. The reference SARS-CoV-2 TCR set came from MIRA and was filtered for enrichment in COVID-19-positive ImmuneCODE repertoires, removing public or cross-reactive TCRs. Using the MIRA antigens, annotated TCRs were further analysed by specific ORF or by position within an ORF. Depth was the summed frequency of annotated unique rearrangements, while breadth was defined as annotated unique rearrangements over total unique productive rearrangements. Group comparisons of TCR breadth used two-sided Wilcoxon rank-sum tests. As stored in TCRdb, this immuneACCESS dataset retains in-frame rearrangements with V and J assigned. A fraction of the clones does not appear; measured against another copy, unresolved V genes explain less than half of the discrepancy, and the remainder lacks a known reason. The V and J calls and clone size were taken over from that table, and D and trimming were inferred from the DNA. The sample includes over 350,000 clones, with more than 85% observed a single time. 3.5% of the sample is held by the ten biggest clonotypes.

The treatment or condition label, read with the paper, signifies: roughly 20 received Ad26.COV2.S at low or high dose, single or two shots; roughly five received placebo; per-sample allocation not given. For vaccine and placebo recipients, repertoires were sequenced using samples collected on day 63 after the first injection. Cohort 1b enrolled roughly 25 adults aged 18-55 years at a single site in Boston, USA, between 29 July and 7 August 2020. As a vaccine, Ad26.COV2.S was a replication-incompetent adenovirus type 26 vector that expressed a prefusion-stabilized SARS-CoV-2 spike protein derived from the original Wuhan strain. The germline V gene (reference sequence) yields SEHNR for CDR1 and FQNEAQ for CDR2. From the cysteine through the phenylalanine, the CDR3 covers 14 amino acids. Kept here is only the CDR3 DNA, which spans 42 bases and is read in frame from base 1. Trimming costs V 7 bases and J 1 base, and their ends lie 13 bases apart.

The count of this clone is one. It has no known antigen specificity. The sample holds no much larger clone one base away, and base qualities are not on file. The starting material was peripheral blood, obtained in a trial of Ad26.COV2.S vaccine versus placebo. Recombination connected TRBV7-9 to TRBJ2-5; no D gene can be assigned with confidence. The sequence was obtained from a person aged 18-60 years who received the Ad26.COV2.S COVID-19 vaccine or a placebo. The sequenced DNA: TGTGCCAGCACCCTTCCAGCGATCCAAGAGACCCAGTACTTC. Its coded protein is CASTLPAIQETQYF.